Each of the 24 T cell receptor beta chains below was sequenced from the same sample in a study of human T cells and chemical hapten exposure. TCRdb analysed the RACE reads with MiXCR anew, one entry per CDR3 protein. The data contain roughly 120,000 distinct CDR3 sequences, 9% to 14% of them singletons. The time point denotes: patch test 1, 2 weeks after DPC sensitization. Described treatment: therapeutic diphenylcyclopropenone sensitization with weekly scalp DPC. The material was whole blood, obtained in connection with sensitization to the hapten diphenylcyclopropenone (DPC). All receptors derive from a woman in her 50s with alopecia areata. Some clones in this sample may be carry-over from other donors' samples.

This sequence joins TRBV11-2 and TRBJ2-7; D assignment may be TRBD1 or TRBD2 (5 bases each). The CDR3 consists of 14 residues. V lost 5 bases to trimming and J lost 5 bases, with 16 bases between them. CDR1 is SGHAT, CDR2 FQNNGV, per germline. The CDR3 DNA reads as TGTGCCAGCAGCGCTCGACACTGGGGGAACGAGCAGTACTTC. Protein: CASSARHWGNEQYF.

The chain has TRBV5-1 and TRBJ1-2; 7 bases align to TRBD1. Unmatched junction bases numbered 6, after V lost 4 bases and J lost 6 bases. CDR1 and CDR2 from the germline V gene are SGHRS and YFSETQ. The CDR3 extends over 13 amino acids. This CDR3 is CASSTDRSNGYTF. The CDR3 DNA reads TGCGCCAGCAGCACGGACAGGAGCAATGGCTACACCTTC. The whole variable domain, filled in from reference TRBV5-1 and TRBJ1-2, reads KAGVTQTPRYLIKTRGQQVTLSCSPISGHRSVSWYQQTPGQGLQFLFEYFSETQRNKGNFPGRFSGRQFSNSRSEMNVSTLELGDSALYLCASSTDRSNGYTFGSGTRLTVV.

V usage is TRBV7-2 and J usage is TRBJ1-2, with D maybe TRBD1 (5 bases). CDR1 is SGHTA, CDR2 FQGNSA, per germline. Trimming took off 1 base at V and 4 bases at J, with 13 bases between the two ends. The CDR3 loop spans 15 amino acids. This CDR3 is CASSLELSGSYGYTF. In nucleotides, the CDR3 is TGTGCCAGCAGCTTAGAATTATCAGGGAGCTATGGCTACACCTTC.

This clonotype appeared a few times. The chain joins TRBV28 to TRBJ1-1; the D is unclear. V shed 6 bases and J shed 3 bases, with 5 bases lying between them. The CDR3 extends over 11 amino acids. Germline values: CDR1 MDHEN, CDR2 SYDVKM. Here the CDR3 reads CASRSYTEAFF. The CDR3 DNA sequence: TGTGCCAGCAGAAGCTACACTGAAGCTTTCTTT.

This clonotype has a handful of counts. The rearrangement links TRBV28 to TRBJ2-2; 8 nucleotides match TRBD1. With V trimmed by 4 bases and J by 5 bases, 6 bases remained unmatched. The CDR3 sequence is 15 residues long. Germline V gene sequence: CDR1 MDHEN, CDR2 SYDVKM. Written as DNA, the CDR3 is TGTGCCAGCAGTTCGGACAGGGTCAGGACCGGGGAGCTGTTTTTT. Encoded protein: CASSSDRVRTGELFF. Looking up the rest from reference TRBV28 and TRBJ2-2 gives the full variable domain: DVKVTQSSRYLVKRTGEKVFLECVQDMDHENMFWYRQDPGLGLRLIYFSYDVKMKEKGDIPEGYSVSREKKERFSLILESASTNQTSMYLCASSSDRVRTGELFFGEGSRLTVL.

The chain has TRBV28 and TRBJ2-1, with D possibly TRBD2 on 6 matching bases. This CDR3 has 15 residues. The germline V gene has CDR1 MDHEN and CDR2 SYDVKM. V was trimmed by 3 bases and J by 0 bases, leaving 9 bases between them. CDR3 protein: CASSLGGLSYNEQFF. CDR3 nucleotide sequence: TGTGCCAGCAGTTTGGGGGGTCTCTCCTACAATGAGCAGTTCTTC.

This clonotype has a count of ten or more. V usage is TRBV7-2 and J usage is TRBJ1-2; TRBD1 agrees at 7 bases. V was pared by 5 bases and J by 4 bases, with 7 bases of the junction left unmatched. The CDR3 spans 14 residues. The germline V gene has CDR1 SGHTA and CDR2 FQGNSA. DNA of the CDR3: TGTGCCAGCAGCCGCTTGCGACAGGGCTATGGCTACACCTTC. This translates into CASSRLRQGYGYTF.

The rearrangement links TRBV2 to TRBJ2-2; 7 nucleotides align to TRBD1. The ends lost 8 bases at V and 1 base at J; junction bases unmatched: 7. CDR3 length equals 15 residues. In germline, CDR1 is SNHLY, CDR2 FYNNEI. This CDR3 reads CASLGQARNTGELFF. DNA for the CDR3: TGTGCCAGCTTAGGACAGGCCCGGAACACCGGGGAGCTGTTTTTT.

This clonotype was seen more than once but under ten times. V usage is TRBV7-6 and J usage is TRBJ2-7; D is possibly TRBD1 (5 bases). Germline-derived CDR1 and CDR2 are SGHVS and FNYEAQ. V was trimmed by 5 bases and J by 2 bases, leaving 10 bases between them. This CDR3 region has 13 residues. The CDR3 spells CASSQGKAYEQYF. CDR3 nucleotide sequence: TGTGCCAGCAGCCAGGGAAAGGCCTACGAGCAGTACTTC.

The chain links TRBV4-2 to TRBJ2-7; D gene uncertain. With 4 bases removed from V and 7 bases from J, the gap between germline ends came to 14 bases. Germline CDR1 and CDR2: LGHNA and YNFKEQ. The CDR3 extends over 13 amino acids. The CDR3 loop is CASSLALAREQYF. Written as DNA, the CDR3 is TGTGCCAGCAGCCTAGCCCTGGCTAGGGAGCAGTACTTC.

The chain recombines TRBV28 with TRBJ1-2; D remains ambiguous. V was trimmed by 2 bases and J by 4 bases, leaving 5 bases between them. The CDR3 covers 12 residues. Looked up from germline, CDR1 is MDHEN and CDR2 is SYDVKM. Here the CDR3 reads CASSLARYGYTF. The CDR3 nucleotides read TGTGCCAGCAGTTTAGCGCGCTATGGCTACACCTTC.

This clonotype appeared a few times. The chain carries TRBV20-1 and TRBJ1-1, with D tentatively TRBD1 (5 bases). Trimming left V 0 bases short and J 3 bases short, with 8 bases between. This CDR3 is 13 amino acids long. Per germline, CDR1 DFQATT and CDR2 SNEGSKA (reference sequence). DNA for the CDR3: TGCAGTGCTAGAGAAGGGACCTACACTGAAGCTTTCTTT. This sequence encodes CSAREGTYTEAFF.

The gene calls are TRBV28 and TRBJ2-1; either TRBD1 or TRBD2 may supply D (5 bases each). CDR3 length: 12 residues. V lost 11 bases and J 2 bases, leaving 10 bases between the germline ends. The germline V gene has CDR1 MDHEN and CDR2 SYDVKM. CDR3 sequence: CAGGAPYNEQFF. Written as DNA, the CDR3 is TGTGCCGGGGGAGCACCCTACAATGAGCAGTTCTTC.

The chain couples TRBV7-2 to TRBJ2-1, with TRBD2 matching 15 bases. The CDR3 consists of 22 residues. Germline CDR1 is SGHTA and CDR2 is FQGNSA. Losses at the gene ends were 5 bases for V and 7 bases for J; bases not matched to a gene: 24. CDR3 sequence reads: CASSHGVRGLAGGGPLGNEQFF. The CDR3 nucleotides are TGTGCCAGCAGCCACGGGGTTAGGGGACTAGCGGGAGGAGGACCCTTGGGGAATGAGCAGTTCTTC.

This clonotype was picked up many times. This chain joins TRBV5-4 and TRBJ1-2; D unresolved. Germline V lookup: CDR1 SGHNT, CDR2 YYREEE (reference sequence). The V end lost 4 bases, the J end lost 6 bases, and 10 bases lay between the germline ends. The length of the CDR3 is 12 residues. The CDR3 sequence: CASSPVGDGYTF. As DNA, the CDR3 is TGTGCCAGCAGCCCGGTTGGGGATGGCTACACCTTC.

V is TRBV5-1 and J is TRBJ2-2; a weak D match, TRBD2 (6 bases). Germline V lookup: CDR1 SGHRS, CDR2 YFSETQ. The CDR3 runs to 16 residues. Trimming removed 4 bases at V and 4 bases at J, with 17 bases between. This CDR3 is CASSPGSVGGTGELFF. CDR3 bases: TGCGCCAGCAGCCCTGGGTCCGTGGGAGGCACCGGGGAGCTGTTTTTT.

There are many counts of this clonotype. The rearrangement links TRBV27 to TRBJ2-1, with 7 nucleotides matching TRBD1. This CDR3 has 16 amino acids. CDR1 is MNHEY, CDR2 SMNVEV, per germline (reference sequence). Losses at the gene ends were 5 bases for V and 6 bases for J; bases not matched to a gene: 13. CDR3 in DNA: TGTGCCAGCAGTCCTCCTCGACAGGGACGGGCCAATGAGCAGTTCTTC. Amino acids: CASSPPRQGRANEQFF.

This clonotype was recorded a few times. V usage is TRBV18 and J usage is TRBJ2-7; 8 bases agree with TRBD2. Germline V lookup: CDR1 KGHSH, CDR2 LQKENI. J was trimmed by 2 bases and V by 4 bases; bases with no gene match: 7. The CDR3 is made up of 15 amino acids. The CDR3 bases are TGTGCCAGCTCACGCGGGGGGACGGCCACCTACGAGCAGTACTTC. Translating it yields CASSRGGTATYEQYF.

This clonotype was recorded many times. CDR3 nucleotide sequence: TGCGCCAGCAGCTTGGCAATATTTCAGGGCGCTGAAGCTTTCTTT. It encodes CASSLAIFQGAEAFF. The gene calls are TRBV5-1 and TRBJ1-1; weak D call: TRBD1 (5 bases). The CDR3 loop spans 15 amino acids. Trimming left V 0 bases short and J 6 bases short, with 15 bases between. The V gene's germline CDR1 is SGHRS and CDR2 YFSETQ.

This clonotype was detected a few times. This chain uses TRBV11-3 with TRBJ2-2, with D perhaps TRBD1 (6 bases). V shed 7 bases and J shed 2 bases, with 14 bases lying between them. The germline CDR1 and CDR2 sequences are SGHNT and YENEEA. The CDR3 spans 15 residues. CDR3 loop: CASTEQGRNTGELFF. Here the CDR3 DNA reads TGTGCCAGCACTGAGCAGGGGCGAAACACCGGGGAGCTGTTTTTT.

Turning to this clonotype: This may be a read error, as it is one base from a much larger clone. The genes are TRBV5-6 and TRBJ2-3; weak D call: TRBD2 (5 bases). Germline V gives CDR1 SGHDT, CDR2 YYEEEE. The CDR3 consists of 12 residues. V was clipped by 6 bases and J by 3 bases, with 8 bases between them. The CDR3 DNA sequence: TGTGCCAGCATCTCGGGGACAGATACGCAGTATTTT. Protein: CASISGTDTQYF. Looking up the rest from reference TRBV5-6 and TRBJ2-3 gives the full variable domain: DAGVTQSPTHLIKTRGQQVTLRCSPKSGHDTVSWYQQALGQGPQFIFQYYEEEERQRGNFPDRFSGHQFPNYSSELNVNALLLGDSALYLCASISGTDTQYFGPGTRLTVL.

This clonotype was counted many times. The gene calls are TRBV28 and TRBJ1-5, with TRBD1 matching over 9 bases. The CDR3 spans 14 residues. The V and J ends lost 6 bases and 6 bases, in that order; junction bases with no gene match: 6. Germline loops: CDR1 MDHEN, CDR2 SYDVKM. Written as DNA, the CDR3 is TGTGCCAGCAGGATACAGGGGGCTGTTCAGCCCCAGCATTTT. Translating it yields CASRIQGAVQPQHF. Combining the CDR3 with reference TRBV28 and TRBJ1-5 gives the whole variable domain DVKVTQSSRYLVKRTGEKVFLECVQDMDHENMFWYRQDPGLGLRLIYFSYDVKMKEKGDIPEGYSVSREKKERFSLILESASTNQTSMYLCASRIQGAVQPQHFGDGTRLSIL.

This rearrangement joins TRBV28 to TRBJ2-7, with 9 nucleotides matching TRBD1. Looked up from germline, CDR1 is MDHEN and CDR2 is SYDVKM. The CDR3 extends over 14 amino acids. J was trimmed by 2 bases and V by 10 bases; bases with no gene match: 9. The CDR3 spells CATKQGAIPYEQYF. The CDR3 coding sequence is TGTGCCACCAAACAGGGGGCAATCCCCTACGAGCAGTACTTC.

This clonotype was found many times. The chain links TRBV20-1 to TRBJ1-5; 7 nucleotides agree with TRBD1. The CDR3 totals 14 residues. Germline V gives CDR1 DFQATT, CDR2 SNEGSKA (reference sequence). V gave up 6 bases and J gave up 2 bases; unmatched junction bases: 7. The CDR3: CSAPQGHGNQPQHF. The CDR3 DNA sequence: TGCAGTGCCCCACAGGGGCATGGCAATCAGCCCCAGCATTTT.